This is a list of T cell receptor beta chains from one sample in a study of T cells after yellow fever vaccination. Each CDR3 protein gets one entry after TCRdb re-called the 5' RACE reads with MiXCR. The table includes approximately 300,000 distinct CDR3 sequences, 10% to 15% detected once. The sample in question was CD4+ T cells sorted from PBMCs, obtained 45 days after the yellow fever booster vaccination. These receptors were collected from a man aged 25 to 40 who received the YFV17D yellow fever vaccine. Both conserved end residues are part of each CDR3. The order of the fields is J gene, clone size, V gene, D gene, CDR3 protein, CDR3 DNA. A D gene is named only where the DNA matches it firmly. Where a row states a size, it is once, few, many or the class of an expanded clone; other rows omit it.

J gene: TRBJ2-2; clone size: NA; V gene: TRBV12-3/TRBV12-4; D gene: NA; CDR3 protein: CASSRALGASGNTGELFF; CDR3 DNA: TGTGCCAGCAGTCGTGCCCTGGGGGCTAGCGGGAACACCGGGGAGCTGTTTTTT
J gene: TRBJ2-7; clone size: few; V gene: TRBV4-2; D gene: TRBD2; CDR3 protein: CASSQDWTSGPYEQYF; CDR3 DNA: TGTGCCAGCAGCCAAGATTGGACTAGCGGACCCTACGAGCAGTACTTC
J gene: TRBJ2-7; clone size: NA; V gene: TRBV7-2; D gene: NA; CDR3 protein: CASSKTGPYEQYF; CDR3 DNA: TGTGCCAGCAGCAAGACGGGCCCCTACGAGCAGTACTTC
J gene: TRBJ1-1; clone size: NA; V gene: TRBV20-1; D gene: NA; CDR3 protein: CSASGQSLQAFF; CDR3 DNA: TGCAGTGCTAGTGGACAGAGCCTCCAAGCTTTCTTT
J gene: TRBJ2-2; clone size: few; V gene: TRBV11-3; D gene: NA; CDR3 protein: CASSLRGVAGELFF; CDR3 DNA: TGTGCCAGCAGCCTGAGAGGGGTTGCCGGGGAGCTGTTTTTT
J gene: TRBJ2-1; clone size: NA; V gene: TRBV18; D gene: TRBD1; CDR3 protein: CASSPQGAGVAYNEQFF; CDR3 DNA: TGTGCCAGCTCACCCCAGGGGGCGGGCGTCGCCTACAATGAGCAGTTCTTC
J gene: TRBJ2-1; clone size: many; V gene: TRBV20-1; D gene: TRBD2; CDR3 protein: CSARDGGDEQFF; CDR3 DNA: TGCAGTGCTAGAGATGGGGGGGATGAGCAGTTCTTC
J gene: TRBJ1-2; clone size: NA; V gene: TRBV5-6; D gene: NA; CDR3 protein: CASTLWWEGYGYTF; CDR3 DNA: TGTGCCAGCACCCTATGGTGGGAAGGCTATGGCTACACCTTC
J gene: TRBJ2-1; clone size: many; V gene: TRBV12-3/TRBV12-4; D gene: TRBD2; CDR3 protein: CASSHREVAYNEQFF; CDR3 DNA: TGTGCCAGCAGCCACCGGGAGGTCGCCTACAATGAGCAGTTCTTC
J gene: TRBJ2-1; clone size: NA; V gene: TRBV18; D gene: NA; CDR3 protein: CASSKGPSYNEQFF; CDR3 DNA: TGTGCCAGCTCAAAGGGGCCCTCCTACAATGAGCAGTTCTTC
J gene: TRBJ2-1; clone size: few; V gene: TRBV4-2; D gene: TRBD2; CDR3 protein: CASSPGASGDFSSYNEQFF; CDR3 DNA: TGTGCCAGCAGCCCCGGGGCTAGCGGGGATTTCAGCTCCTACAATGAGCAGTTCTTC
J gene: TRBJ2-2; clone size: few; V gene: TRBV7-9; D gene: NA; CDR3 protein: CASSFGKSNGELFF; CDR3 DNA: TGTGCCAGCAGCTTCGGAAAGAGCAACGGGGAGCTGTTTTTT
J gene: TRBJ2-7; clone size: NA; V gene: TRBV20-1; D gene: TRBD2; CDR3 protein: CSARRLAGDEQYF; CDR3 DNA: TGCAGTGCTAGAAGACTAGCGGGAGACGAGCAGTACTTC
J gene: TRBJ2-7; clone size: NA; V gene: TRBV7-2; D gene: TRBD2; CDR3 protein: CASSYTSGTTPYEQYF; CDR3 DNA: TGTGCCAGCAGCTACACTAGCGGGACTACACCCTACGAGCAGTACTTC
J gene: TRBJ2-1; clone size: few; V gene: TRBV18; D gene: TRBD2; CDR3 protein: CASSPPGGGRGHEQFF; CDR3 DNA: TGTGCCAGCTCACCACCGGGAGGCGGGAGAGGGCATGAGCAGTTCTTC
J gene: TRBJ2-1; clone size: NA; V gene: TRBV7-9; D gene: TRBD2; CDR3 protein: CASSRGLATEEQFF; CDR3 DNA: TGTGCCAGCAGTCGCGGACTAGCGACCGAGGAGCAGTTCTTC
J gene: TRBJ1-3; clone size: few; V gene: TRBV7-8; D gene: NA; CDR3 protein: CASSDGILNTIYF; CDR3 DNA: TGTGCCAGCAGCGACGGTATCCTAAACACCATATATTTT
J gene: TRBJ2-1; clone size: NA; V gene: TRBV5-1; D gene: NA; CDR3 protein: CASSFLSYNEQFF; CDR3 DNA: TGCGCCAGCAGCTTCTTGTCCTACAATGAGCAGTTCTTC
J gene: TRBJ2-7; clone size: few; V gene: TRBV29-1; D gene: NA; CDR3 protein: CSVEDVYYEQYF; CDR3 DNA: TGCAGCGTTGAAGATGTATACTACGAGCAGTACTTC
J gene: TRBJ1-1; clone size: few; V gene: TRBV7-2; D gene: TRBD1; CDR3 protein: CASSVGQVGEAFF; CDR3 DNA: TGTGCCAGCAGCGTGGGACAGGTTGGTGAAGCTTTCTTT
J gene: TRBJ2-7; clone size: NA; V gene: TRBV7-2; D gene: TRBD2; CDR3 protein: CASSFQSTSRPYEQYF; CDR3 DNA: TGTGCCAGCAGCTTCCAATCGACTAGCAGGCCCTACGAGCAGTACTTC
J gene: TRBJ2-3; clone size: few; V gene: TRBV5-1; D gene: NA; CDR3 protein: CASSSLATDTQYF; CDR3 DNA: TGCGCCAGCAGCTCACTCGCCACAGATACGCAGTATTTT
J gene: TRBJ2-1; clone size: few; V gene: TRBV5-1; D gene: NA; CDR3 protein: CARPGTPPYNEQFF; CDR3 DNA: TGCGCCAGACCCGGGACACCACCCTACAATGAGCAGTTCTTC
J gene: TRBJ1-2; clone size: few; V gene: TRBV5-1; D gene: NA; CDR3 protein: CASSKGPQGRANYGYTF; CDR3 DNA: TGCGCCAGCAGTAAGGGCCCGCAGGGCCGCGCTAACTATGGCTACACCTTC
J gene: TRBJ2-1; clone size: NA; V gene: TRBV5-1; D gene: NA; CDR3 protein: CASSLVKGSYNEQFF; CDR3 DNA: TGCGCCAGCAGCTTGGTTAAGGGCTCCTACAATGAGCAGTTCTTC